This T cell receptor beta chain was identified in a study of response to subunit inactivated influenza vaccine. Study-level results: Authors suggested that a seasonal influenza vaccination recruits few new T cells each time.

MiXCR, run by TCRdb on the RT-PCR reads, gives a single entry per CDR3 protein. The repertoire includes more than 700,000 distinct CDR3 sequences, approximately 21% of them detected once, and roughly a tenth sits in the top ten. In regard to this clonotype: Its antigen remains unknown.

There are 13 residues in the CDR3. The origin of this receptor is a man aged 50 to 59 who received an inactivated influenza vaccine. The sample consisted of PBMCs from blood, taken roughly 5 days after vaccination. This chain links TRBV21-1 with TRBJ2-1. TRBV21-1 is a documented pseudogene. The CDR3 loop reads CASSKEENNEQFF. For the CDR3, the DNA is TGTGCCAGCAGCAAAGAGGAAAACAATGAGCAGTTCTTC.